A selection of T cell receptor beta chains follows, all from one sample in a study of cytomegalovirus exposure and HLA in healthy donors. Using immunoSEQ multiplex PCR, the repertoire was profiled, and TCRdb retains in-frame clones only, with some absent. The profile covers some 120,000 clones, with around 84% appearing a single time and 22% taken by the ten largest. Sample: PBMCs. Receptors were obtained from a man between 25 and 39 years old in good health and CMV-seropositive. Each CDR3 is given with its conserved first and last residue.

v_call	cdr3_aa
TRBV28	CASSLRDLASGQFF
TRBV4-1	CASSLDSEETQYF
TRBV4-2	CASSQGQGLYNEQFF
TRBV11-3	CASSPGDSGGYTF
TRBV19	CASGNWGLPGANVLTF
TRBV27	CASSFFPLGNSEGGELFF
TRBV30	CAIREGPNTGELFF
TRBV2	CASSEVTLAGGVGETQYF
TRBV5-8	CASSLDGGFAGELFF
TRBV5-5	CASSYPGVGTEAFF
TRBV2	CASRSIGLTLGDTQYF
TRBV6-8	CASGQGGDGYTF
TRBV18	CASSSRTARGEAFF
TRBV11-3	CASSFDRVYGYTF
TRBV5-6	CASSISGAQETQYF
TRBV19	CASARQGAGTGELFF
TRBV5-1	CASSLAREEQFF
TRBV18	CASSRNRVSGTEAFF
TRBV5-1	CASSFSPGDSYSPLHF
TRBV5-4	CASTPFRPQGSYSTDTQYF
TRBV5-6	CASSLGLPTDTQYF
TRBV5-1	CASSRAPSGRDHEQFF
TRBV6-5	CASSYSPRVHTEAFF
TRBV7-2	CASSLDFRGDNEQFF
TRBV7-8	CASSPPRAGELFF
TRBV19	CASSMGSSGNTIYF
TRBV5-4	CASSSRADNSPLHF
TRBV7-8	CASSPRASANTQYF
TRBV5-4	CASSSMGTEAFF
TRBV28	CASSLSDSPLHF
TRBV29-1	CSVGGASGEETQYF
TRBV2	CAGRLAGEQYF
TRBV27	CASSPRGLEGGYTF
TRBV28	CASSFPTADSSYNEQFF
TRBV7-9	CSSSVQGISYGYTF
TRBV5-1	CASSLEGLESGYTF
TRBV19	CASSIWGGNNEQFF
TRBV4-2	CASSPLEGGSQPQHF
TRBV7-9	CSSSFFGAEAFF